This T cell receptor beta chain was recorded in a study of identifying expanded T cells in peripheral blood. Collection occurred without any documented infections or immune events in donors. Whole-study findings and limits: Across healthy donors, higher total template counts meant significantly greater roughly two-week count variance. Over around two and four weeks, about 16 and 20 clones changed, versus around 1.2 between replicates.

TCRdb's table, derived via immunoSEQ multiplex PCR, lists solely in-frame clones and lacks some. The sample includes some 93,000 clones, 88% of them seen just once. Germline V gene lookup returns CDR1 MNHEY and CDR2 SVGAGI. The CDR3 length is 14 residues. Trimming pared 6 bases from V and 3 bases from J, leaving 11 bases between. Details on this clone: Its matching antigen is unknown.

This TCR was recovered from a person aged 18 to 70 in good health. The genes are TRBV6-5 and TRBJ2-2, with D possibly being TRBD2 (6 bases). Sequencing used blood. This CDR3 reads CASSRGTDTGELFF. CDR3 DNA sequence: TGTGCCAGCAGCCGCGGGACGGACACCGGGGAGCTGTTTTTT.